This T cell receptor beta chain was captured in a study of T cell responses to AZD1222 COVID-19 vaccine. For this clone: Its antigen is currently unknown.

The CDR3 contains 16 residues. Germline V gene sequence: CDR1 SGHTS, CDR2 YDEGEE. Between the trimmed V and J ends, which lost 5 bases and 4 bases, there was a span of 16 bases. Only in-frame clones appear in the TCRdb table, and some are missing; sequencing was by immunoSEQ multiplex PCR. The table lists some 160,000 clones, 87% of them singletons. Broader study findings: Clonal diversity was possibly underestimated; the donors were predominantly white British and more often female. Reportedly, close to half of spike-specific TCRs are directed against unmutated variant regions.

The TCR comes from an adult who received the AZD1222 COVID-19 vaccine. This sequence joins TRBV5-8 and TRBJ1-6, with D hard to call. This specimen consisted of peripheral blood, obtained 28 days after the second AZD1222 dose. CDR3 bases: TGTGCCAGCAGTCGACCGGGGTCGCGGTATAATTCACCCCTCCACTTT. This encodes CASSRPGSRYNSPLHF. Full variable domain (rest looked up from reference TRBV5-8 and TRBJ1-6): EAGVTQSPTHLIKTRGQQATLRCSPISGHTSVYWYQQALGLGLQFLLWYDEGEERNRGNFPPRFSGRQFPNYSSELNVNALELEDSALYLCASSRPGSRYNSPLHFGNGTRLTVT.